This TCR beta chain was sequenced during a study of blood T cell repertoires in COVID-19. The assay was immunoSEQ multiplex PCR, and TCRdb's table has in-frame clones only and misses some. The sample has tens of thousands of clones, 70% to 85% seen once. Trimming removed 1 base from V and 4 bases from J, with 9 bases in between. This CDR3 has 14 residues. Germline V gene sequence: CDR1 LGHNT, CDR2 FRNRAP. The origin of this receptor is a woman aged 55-69 years with acute or convalescent COVID-19. Sequencing input: peripheral blood. The rearrangement links TRBV12-5 to TRBJ2-3; D gene unclear. The CDR3 bases are TGTGCTAGTGGTTTGGGAGTATATCCAGATACGCAGTATTTT. Protein product: CASGLGVYPDTQYF.